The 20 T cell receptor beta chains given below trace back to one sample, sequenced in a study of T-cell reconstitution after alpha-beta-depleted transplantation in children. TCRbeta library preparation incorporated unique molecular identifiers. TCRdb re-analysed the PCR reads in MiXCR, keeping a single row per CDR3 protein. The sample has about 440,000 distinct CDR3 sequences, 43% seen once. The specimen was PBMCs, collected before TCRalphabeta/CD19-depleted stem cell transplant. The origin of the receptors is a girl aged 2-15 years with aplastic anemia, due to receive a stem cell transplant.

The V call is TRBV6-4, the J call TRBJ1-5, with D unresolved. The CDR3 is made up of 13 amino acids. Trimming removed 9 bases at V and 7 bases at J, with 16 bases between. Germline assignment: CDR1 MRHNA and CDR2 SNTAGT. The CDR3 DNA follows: TGTGCCAGAAAGCCCGGGCGGTGGCAGCCCCAGCATTTT. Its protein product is CARKPGRWQPQHF.

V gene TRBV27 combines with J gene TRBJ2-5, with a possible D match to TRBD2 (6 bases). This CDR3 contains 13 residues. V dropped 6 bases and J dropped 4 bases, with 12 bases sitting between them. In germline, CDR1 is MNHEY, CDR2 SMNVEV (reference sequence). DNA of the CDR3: TGTGCCAGCAGCGGGACTGGCCCAGAGACCCAGTACTTC. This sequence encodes CASSGTGPETQYF.

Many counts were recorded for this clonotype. In nucleotides, the CDR3 is TGCAGTGCTAGTTCGGGGAACACTGAAGCTTTCTTT. Its translation: CSASSGNTEAFF. The rearrangement joins TRBV20-1 to TRBJ1-1; no definite D call. Trimming removed 3 bases at V and 1 base at J, with 6 bases between. This CDR3 has 12 amino acids. Germline CDR1 is DFQATT and CDR2 is SNEGSKA (reference sequence).

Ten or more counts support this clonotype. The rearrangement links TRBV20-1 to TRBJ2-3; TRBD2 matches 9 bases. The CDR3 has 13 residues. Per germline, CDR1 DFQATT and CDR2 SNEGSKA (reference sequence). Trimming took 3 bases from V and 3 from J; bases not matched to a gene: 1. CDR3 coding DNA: TGCAGTGCTAGTGCGGGAGGGACAGATACGCAGTATTTT. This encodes CSASAGGTDTQYF.

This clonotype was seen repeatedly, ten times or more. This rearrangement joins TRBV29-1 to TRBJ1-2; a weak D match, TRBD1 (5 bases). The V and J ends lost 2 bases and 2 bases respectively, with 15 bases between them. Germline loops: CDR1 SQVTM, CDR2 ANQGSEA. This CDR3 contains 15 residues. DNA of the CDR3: TGCAGCGTTGAAAGAAGGAGACAGACGAACTATGGCTACACCTTC. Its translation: CSVERRRQTNYGYTF.

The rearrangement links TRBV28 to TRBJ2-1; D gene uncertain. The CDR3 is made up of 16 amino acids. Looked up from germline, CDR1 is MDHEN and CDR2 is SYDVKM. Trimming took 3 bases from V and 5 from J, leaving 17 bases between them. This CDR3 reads CASSFRPGPFDNEQFF. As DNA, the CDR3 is TGTGCCAGCAGTTTCCGCCCCGGGCCCTTCGACAATGAGCAGTTCTTC.

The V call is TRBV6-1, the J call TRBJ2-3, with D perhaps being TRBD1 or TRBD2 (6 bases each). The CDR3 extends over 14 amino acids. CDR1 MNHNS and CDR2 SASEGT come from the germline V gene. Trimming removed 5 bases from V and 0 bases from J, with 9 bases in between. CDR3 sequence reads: CASSKGGSTDTQYF. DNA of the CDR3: TGTGCCAGCAGTAAGGGGGGTAGCACAGATACGCAGTATTTT.

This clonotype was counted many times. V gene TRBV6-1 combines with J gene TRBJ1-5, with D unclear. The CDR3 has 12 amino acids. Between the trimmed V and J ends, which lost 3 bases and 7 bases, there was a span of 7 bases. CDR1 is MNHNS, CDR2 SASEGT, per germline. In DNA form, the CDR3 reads TGTGCCAGCAGTGATTTAGGGCAGCCCCAGCATTTT. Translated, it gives CASSDLGQPQHF.

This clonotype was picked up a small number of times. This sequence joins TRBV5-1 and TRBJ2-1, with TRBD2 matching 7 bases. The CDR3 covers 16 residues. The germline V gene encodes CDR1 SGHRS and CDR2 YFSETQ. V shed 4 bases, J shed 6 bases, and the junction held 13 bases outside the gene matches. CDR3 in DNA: TGCGCCAGCAGCCCAATGGGGGGGAGGGCCCTCAATGAGCAGTTCTTC. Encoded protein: CASSPMGGRALNEQFF.

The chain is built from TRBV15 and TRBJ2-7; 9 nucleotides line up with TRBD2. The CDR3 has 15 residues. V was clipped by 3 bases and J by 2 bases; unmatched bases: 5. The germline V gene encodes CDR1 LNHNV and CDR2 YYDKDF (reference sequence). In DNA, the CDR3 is TGTGCCACCAGCAGGTTAGCGGGAGACCCCTACGAGCAGTACTTC. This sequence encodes CATSRLAGDPYEQYF.

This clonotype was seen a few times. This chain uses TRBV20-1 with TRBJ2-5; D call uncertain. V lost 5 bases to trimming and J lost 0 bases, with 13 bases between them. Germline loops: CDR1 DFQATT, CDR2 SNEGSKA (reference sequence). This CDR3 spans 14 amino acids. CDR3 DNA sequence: TGCAGTGCTCAGCCCGAACAGTACCAAGAGACCCAGTACTTC. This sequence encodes CSAQPEQYQETQYF.

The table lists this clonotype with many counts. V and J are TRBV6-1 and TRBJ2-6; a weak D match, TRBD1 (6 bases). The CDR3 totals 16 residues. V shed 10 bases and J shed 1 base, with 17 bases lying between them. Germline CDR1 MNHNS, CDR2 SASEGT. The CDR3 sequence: CAISGHRLSGANVLTF. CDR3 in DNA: TGTGCCATCTCGGGACACCGATTATCTGGGGCCAACGTCCTGACTTTC.

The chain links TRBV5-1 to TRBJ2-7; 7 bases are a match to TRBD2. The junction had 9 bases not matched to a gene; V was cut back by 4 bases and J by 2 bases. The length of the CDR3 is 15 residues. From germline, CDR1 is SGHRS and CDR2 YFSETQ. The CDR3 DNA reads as TGCGCCAGCAGCCAGGGAGCGGGGCGCACCTACGAGCAGTACTTC. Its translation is CASSQGAGRTYEQYF.

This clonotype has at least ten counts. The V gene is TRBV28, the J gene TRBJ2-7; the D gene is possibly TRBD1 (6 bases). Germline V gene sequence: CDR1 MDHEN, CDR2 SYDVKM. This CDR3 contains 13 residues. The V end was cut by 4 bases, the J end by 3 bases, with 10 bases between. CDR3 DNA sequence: TGTGCCAGCAGTTCAACAGGGTTCTACGAGCAGTACTTC. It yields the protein CASSSTGFYEQYF.

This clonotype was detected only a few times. CDR3 amino acids: CASSSRDYGPDTQYF. In DNA, the CDR3 is TGCGCCAGCAGCTCCCGGGACTATGGACCAGATACGCAGTATTTT. The chain links TRBV5-1 to TRBJ2-3; 7 bases are a match to TRBD2. Per germline, CDR1 SGHRS and CDR2 YFSETQ. Trimming took 3 bases from V and 4 from J; bases not matched to a gene: 8. The CDR3 runs to 15 residues.

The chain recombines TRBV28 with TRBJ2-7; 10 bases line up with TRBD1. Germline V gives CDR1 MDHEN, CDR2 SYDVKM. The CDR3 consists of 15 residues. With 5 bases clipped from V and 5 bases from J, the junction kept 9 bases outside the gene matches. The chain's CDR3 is CASSPTRDRGHEQYF. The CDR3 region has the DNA TGTGCCAGCAGTCCAACCCGGGACAGGGGCCACGAGCAGTACTTC.

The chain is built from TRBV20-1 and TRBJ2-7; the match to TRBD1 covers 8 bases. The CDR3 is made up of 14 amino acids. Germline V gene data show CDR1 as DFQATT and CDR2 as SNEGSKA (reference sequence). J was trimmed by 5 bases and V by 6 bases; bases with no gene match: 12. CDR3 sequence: CSAKGTGGINEQYF. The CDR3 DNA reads TGCAGTGCGAAGGGCACAGGGGGAATCAACGAGCAGTACTTC.

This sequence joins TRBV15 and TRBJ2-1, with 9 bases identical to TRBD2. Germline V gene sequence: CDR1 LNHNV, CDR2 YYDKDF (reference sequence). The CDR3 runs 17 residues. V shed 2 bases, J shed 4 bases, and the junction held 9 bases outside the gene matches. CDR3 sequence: CATSRTTSSGAYNEQFF. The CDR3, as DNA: TGTGCCACCAGCAGAACCACTTCTAGCGGGGCTTACAATGAGCAGTTCTTC.

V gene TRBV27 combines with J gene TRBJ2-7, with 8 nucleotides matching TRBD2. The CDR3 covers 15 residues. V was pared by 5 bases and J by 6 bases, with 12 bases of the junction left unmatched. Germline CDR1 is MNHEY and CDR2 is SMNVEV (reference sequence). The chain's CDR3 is CASSPTGTRLSEQYF. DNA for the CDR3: TGTGCCAGCAGTCCAACCGGGACTAGACTAAGCGAGCAGTACTTC.

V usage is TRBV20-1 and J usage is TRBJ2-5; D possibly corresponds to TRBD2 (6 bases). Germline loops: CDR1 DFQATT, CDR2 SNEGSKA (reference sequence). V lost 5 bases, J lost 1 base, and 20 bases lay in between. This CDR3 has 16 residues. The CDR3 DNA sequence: TGCAGTGCTCCCCATAGTGGTAGCGGCACCCAAGAGACCCAGTACTTC. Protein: CSAPHSGSGTQETQYF.